Listed here are 29 T cell receptor beta chains from one sample, sequenced in a study of technical replicates of blood from a handful of donors. The assay was immunoSEQ multiplex PCR, and TCRdb's table has in-frame clones only and misses some. The sample yields about 14,000 clones, roughly 80% seen once. Sequenced sample: PBMCs. The receptor source for this set is a human donor in good health.

The chain links TRBV6-1 to TRBJ1-4; 9 bases line up with TRBD1. V gave up 3 bases and J gave up 5 bases; unmatched junction bases: 7. The CDR3 is 16 amino acids. Germline V gene lookup returns CDR1 MNHNS and CDR2 SASEGT. CDR3 bases: TGTGCCAGCAGTGAGGCTACCGGGACAGGGAATGAAAAACTGTTTTTT. This sequence encodes CASSEATGTGNEKLFF.

V gene TRBV7-8 combines with J gene TRBJ2-3, with TRBD2 as a possible D gene (5 bases). Deletions cut 5 bases from V and 5 bases from J, with 14 bases between. The germline V gene has CDR1 SGHVS and CDR2 FQNEAQ. CDR3 length: 14 amino acids. The CDR3 spells CASSPASEGDTQYF. DNA for the CDR3: TGTGCCAGCAGCCCAGCCTCCGAGGGAGATACGCAGTATTTT.

The V and J genes are TRBV5-8 and TRBJ2-1, with TRBD2 matching over 9 bases. From germline, CDR1 is SGHTS and CDR2 YDEGEE. Trimming cost V 0 bases and J 10 bases; bases outside gene matches: 5. The CDR3 spans 14 residues. The CDR3 protein is CASSLGLAAREQFF. CDR3 coding DNA: TGTGCCAGCAGCTTGGGACTAGCGGCCCGGGAGCAGTTCTTC.

This clone was observed a handful of times. The V and J genes are TRBV15 and TRBJ2-7; 9 bases are a match to TRBD1. Trimming removed 0 bases from V and 7 bases from J; junction bases left unmatched: 1. This CDR3 is 13 amino acids long. Per the germline V gene, CDR1 is LNHNV and CDR2 is YYDKDF (reference sequence). In DNA form, the CDR3 reads TGTGCCACCAGCAGAGAGGGGACAGGGGAGCAGTACTTC. This translates into CATSREGTGEQYF.

This clone appeared a single time. V is TRBV5-1 and J is TRBJ1-1, with D perhaps matching TRBD1 (6 bases). Germline assignment: CDR1 SGHRS and CDR2 YFSETQ. Trimming cost V 4 bases and J 5 bases, with 18 bases left between them. The CDR3 sequence is 15 residues long. CDR3 nucleotides: TGCGCCAGCAGCCCCGGGTCGGGGGGCGAGACTGAAGCTTTCTTT. The encoded protein is CASSPGSGGETEAFF.

This clone was seen a single time. The chain uses TRBV11-3 and TRBJ2-2, with D uncertain. The length of the CDR3 is 13 residues. Germline V gene data show CDR1 as SGHNT and CDR2 as YENEEA. The V end lost 2 bases, the J end lost 1 base, and 2 bases lay between the germline ends. In nucleotides, the CDR3 is TGTGCCAGCAGCTTACAGAACACCGGGGAGCTGTTTTTT. Its translation: CASSLQNTGELFF.

The rearrangement links TRBV5-1 to TRBJ2-1, with D possibly being TRBD2 (6 bases). The CDR3 consists of 15 residues. The germline V and J ends were trimmed by 0 bases and 8 bases, with 15 bases remaining between them. Per the germline V gene, CDR1 is SGHRS and CDR2 is YFSETQ. The CDR3 protein is CASSLGGGPRDEQFF. CDR3 nucleotides: TGCGCCAGCAGCTTGGGCGGAGGGCCTCGTGATGAGCAGTTCTTC.

The chain joins TRBV30 to TRBJ1-5; D not resolved. Germline lookup yields CDR1 GTSNPN and CDR2 SVGIG (reference sequence). The V end was cut by 0 bases, the J end by 0 bases, with 9 bases between. The CDR3 totals 15 residues. CDR3 nucleotides: TGTGCCTGGAGTGTCTCGGGTTATAGCAATCAGCCCCAGCATTTT. It specifies CAWSVSGYSNQPQHF.

The CDR3 sequence: CASSFLGSGVEQFF. The CDR3 nucleotides read TGTGCCAGCAGCTTCTTAGGAAGCGGGGTTGAGCAGTTCTTC. The chain recombines TRBV5-4 with TRBJ2-1, with 7 bases identical to TRBD2. The length of the CDR3 is 14 residues. Germline loops: CDR1 SGHNT, CDR2 YYREEE (reference sequence). The V segment lost 2 bases and the J segment 9 bases; nucleotides outside the gene matches: 8.

This clone was counted between two and nine times. This sequence joins TRBV4-2 and TRBJ2-7; 9 nucleotides agree with TRBD2. The CDR3 covers 15 residues. V shed 0 bases, J shed 0 bases, and the junction held 0 bases outside the gene matches. Germline V lookup: CDR1 LGHNA, CDR2 YNFKEQ. CDR3 bases: TGTGCCAGCAGCCAAGAGCGGGAGGGCTCCTACGAGCAGTACTTC. Translation gives CASSQEREGSYEQYF.

The chain couples TRBV27 to TRBJ2-7; TRBD2 matches 16 bases. The CDR3 is made up of 18 amino acids. Germline CDR1 and CDR2: MNHEY and SMNVEV (reference sequence). J lost 2 bases, V lost 0 bases, and 4 bases had no gene match. The CDR3 region has the DNA TGTGCCAGCAGTTTATCTGGGACTAGCGGGAGGGGCCCCTACGAGCAGTACTTC. It yields the protein CASSLSGTSGRGPYEQYF.

The rearrangement joins TRBV7-6 to TRBJ2-1; tentatively, D is TRBD1 (5 bases). The V and J ends lost 2 bases and 5 bases respectively, with 10 bases between them. Germline V CDR1 and CDR2: SGHVS, FNYEAQ. The CDR3 spans 14 residues. CDR3 protein: CASSLQGFHNEQFF. The CDR3 DNA reads TGTGCCAGCAGCTTACAGGGATTTCACAATGAGCAGTTCTTC.

This clone was seen a handful of times. The chain's CDR3 is CASSFPPRGRGTEAFF. In DNA form, the CDR3 reads TGCGCCAGCAGCTTTCCTCCACGAGGGCGCGGGACTGAAGCTTTCTTT. The chain employs TRBV5-1 and TRBJ1-1; D ambiguous. The length of the CDR3 is 16 residues. Germline loops: CDR1 SGHRS, CDR2 YFSETQ. Trimming left V 2 bases short and J 5 bases short, with 19 bases between.

In its sample, this clone was seen a few times. The rearrangement uses TRBV7-2 and TRBJ2-1; 7 nucleotides match TRBD2. CDR3 length: 14 amino acids. Unmatched junction bases numbered 3, after V lost 1 base and J lost 6 bases. Germline-derived CDR1 and CDR2 are SGHTA and FQGNSA. The CDR3 is CASSLGGSLNEQFF. As DNA, the CDR3 is TGTGCCAGCAGCTTAGGCGGGAGTCTCAATGAGCAGTTCTTC.

This rearrangement joins TRBV6-1 to TRBJ2-1, with 11 bases fitting TRBD2. CDR3 length: 14 residues. The germline V gene has CDR1 MNHNS and CDR2 SASEGT. After removal of 9 bases from V and 4 bases from J, the junction contained 5 bases not matched to a gene. The DNA for the CDR3 is TGTGCCAGTCAAATAGCGGGGGGGTACAATGAGCAGTTCTTC. As protein: CASQIAGGYNEQFF.

The chain recombines TRBV15 with TRBJ2-3; possible D gene TRBD1, 7 bases. Trimming took 5 bases from V and 0 from J, leaving 18 bases between them. The CDR3 extends over 17 amino acids. Germline V lookup: CDR1 LNHNV, CDR2 YYDKDF (reference sequence). The CDR3 loop is CATSLSGGITSTDTQYF. DNA for the CDR3: TGTGCCACCAGCTTATCAGGGGGGATAACTAGCACAGATACGCAGTATTTT.

J is TRBJ1-5 and V is TRBV19; 7 nucleotides align to TRBD1. There are 17 residues in the CDR3. The germline CDR1 and CDR2 sequences are LNHDA and SQIVND (reference sequence). After removal of 5 bases from V and 7 bases from J, the junction contained 17 bases not matched to a gene. CDR3 coding DNA: TGTGCCAGTAGTTTTATCCCCGGGACAGCGGTAGGGCAGCCCCAGCATTTT. Its translation is CASSFIPGTAVGQPQHF.

The chain has TRBV4-1 and TRBJ1-2; TRBD1 matches at 7 bases. The CDR3 is made up of 16 amino acids. V shed 1 base, J shed 6 bases, and the junction held 11 bases outside the gene matches. Germline CDR1 MGHRA, CDR2 YSYEKL. CDR3 amino acids: CASSQVHSVQGDGYTF. The CDR3, as DNA: TGCGCCAGCAGCCAAGTTCACTCAGTCCAGGGGGATGGCTACACCTTC.

The chain recombines TRBV27 with TRBJ2-2, with 8 positions matching TRBD2. This CDR3 comprises 17 residues. The ends lost 1 base at V and 2 bases at J; junction bases unmatched: 6. Germline V gives CDR1 MNHEY, CDR2 SMNVEV (reference sequence). CDR3 nucleotides: TGTGCCAGCAGTTTATTTGCGGGGGGCCAAAACACCGGGGAGCTGTTTTTT. It is translated as CASSLFAGGQNTGELFF.

The chain has TRBV6-5 and TRBJ1-6; D unresolved. CDR1 is MNHEY, CDR2 SVGAGI, per germline. This CDR3 region has 15 residues. V was cut by 5 bases and J by 5 bases, with 13 bases left in between. CDR3 DNA: TGTGCCAGCAGTAGAGCTACTCAAAATAATTCACCCCTCCACTTT. It codes for CASSRATQNNSPLHF.

V and J are TRBV5-6 and TRBJ2-2; D is ambiguous. V was pared by 1 base and J by 1 base, with 5 bases between. The CDR3 loop spans 14 amino acids. Germline lookup yields CDR1 SGHDT and CDR2 YYEEEE. CDR3 sequence reads: CASSLSKNTGELFF. The DNA of the CDR3 is TGTGCCAGCAGCTTGTCAAAGAACACCGGGGAGCTGTTTTTT.

This chain connects TRBV18 to TRBJ1-2, with TRBD1 matching over 10 bases. The CDR3 is 16 amino acids. Losses at the gene ends were 5 bases for V and 2 bases for J; bases not matched to a gene: 8. Germline V gives CDR1 KGHSH, CDR2 LQKENI. The CDR3 is CASSSMSGQGNYGYTF. The CDR3 bases are TGTGCCAGCTCATCAATGTCGGGACAGGGGAACTATGGCTACACCTTC.

J is TRBJ2-1 and V is TRBV6-6, with D perhaps TRBD1 (5 bases). CDR3 size: 14 residues. Trimming shortened V by 6 bases and J by 6 bases, and 15 bases separated the two germline ends. Germline V lookup: CDR1 MNHNY, CDR2 SVGAGI (reference sequence). CDR3 sequence reads: CASRHTGYGNEQFF. The CDR3 DNA reads TGTGCCAGCAGACATACAGGTTACGGCAATGAGCAGTTCTTC.

The rearrangement joins TRBV5-5 to TRBJ2-7, with TRBD2 identical over 7 bases. This CDR3 contains 16 residues. Germline V lookup: CDR1 SGHKS, CDR2 YYEKEE (reference sequence). The junction had 16 bases not matched to a gene; V was cut back by 6 bases and J by 4 bases. The CDR3 loop is CASNNPEAGAVYEQYF. Written as DNA, the CDR3 is TGTGCCAGCAACAACCCCGAGGCGGGAGCGGTATACGAGCAGTACTTC.

The genes are TRBV12-5 and TRBJ2-3; 10 positions agree with TRBD2. The CDR3 totals 15 residues. V shed 9 bases and J 5 bases; nucleotides not matched to a gene: 11. Germline values: CDR1 LGHNT, CDR2 FRNRAP. The CDR3, as DNA: TGTGCTAGGACTCACAGAGAGCGGGAGGGAGATACGCAGTATTTT. Encoded protein: CARTHREREGDTQYF.

The count of this clone is one. This rearrangement joins TRBV7-6 to TRBJ2-7, with TRBD2 identical over 7 bases. Trimming removed 3 bases from V and 7 bases from J; junction bases left unmatched: 9. Germline CDR1 and CDR2: SGHVS and FNYEAQ. CDR3 size: 14 residues. CDR3 region: CASSLYGRFDEQYF. CDR3 in DNA: TGTGCCAGCAGCTTGTACGGGAGGTTCGATGAGCAGTACTTC.

The chain is built from TRBV7-8 and TRBJ1-1; 7 bases are a match to TRBD1. CDR1 SGHVS and CDR2 FQNEAQ come from the germline V gene. CDR3 length: 14 residues. V lost 4 bases, J lost 0 bases, and 2 bases stayed unmatched. CDR3 in DNA: TGTGCCAGCAGCTATGACAGGGTGAACACTGAAGCTTTCTTT. Translating it yields CASSYDRVNTEAFF.

The genes are TRBV23-1 and TRBJ2-3; possible D gene TRBD2, 5 bases. TRBV23-1 qualifies as an ORF whose function is uncertain. V lost 4 bases and J lost 4, with 21 bases in between. The CDR3 sequence is 17 residues long. The CDR3 sequence: CASSPERERRLADTQYF. The DNA of the CDR3 is TGCGCCAGCAGTCCGGAGAGGGAGAGGAGGTTGGCAGATACGCAGTATTTT.

J is TRBJ1-3 and V is TRBV18; D ambiguous. The germline CDR1 and CDR2 sequences are KGHSH and LQKENI. Trimming cost V 6 bases and J 0 bases, with 21 bases left between them. This CDR3 contains 18 residues. Here the CDR3 DNA reads TGTGCCAGCTCGCCCACACCTCCTGGAGAGGTCTCTGGAAACACCATATATTTT. Translation: CASSPTPPGEVSGNTIYF.